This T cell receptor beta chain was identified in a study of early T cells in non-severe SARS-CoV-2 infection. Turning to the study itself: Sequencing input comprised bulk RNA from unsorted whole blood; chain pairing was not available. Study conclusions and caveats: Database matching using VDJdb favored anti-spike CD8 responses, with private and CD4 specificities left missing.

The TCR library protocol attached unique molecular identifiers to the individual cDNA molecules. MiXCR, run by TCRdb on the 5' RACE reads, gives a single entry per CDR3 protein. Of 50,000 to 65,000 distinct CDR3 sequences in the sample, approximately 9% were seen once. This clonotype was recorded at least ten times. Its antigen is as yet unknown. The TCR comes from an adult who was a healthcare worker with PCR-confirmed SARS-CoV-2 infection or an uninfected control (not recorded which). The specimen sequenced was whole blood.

The CDR3 region is CASSLDRYNEQFF. The DNA of the CDR3 is TGTGCCAGCAGCTTAGATAGGTACAATGAGCAGTTCTTC. The chain links TRBV11-2 to TRBJ2-1; the D is unclear. Trimming removed 0 bases at V and 4 bases at J, with 4 bases between. The CDR3 runs to 13 residues. Germline lookup yields CDR1 SGHAT and CDR2 FQNNGV.